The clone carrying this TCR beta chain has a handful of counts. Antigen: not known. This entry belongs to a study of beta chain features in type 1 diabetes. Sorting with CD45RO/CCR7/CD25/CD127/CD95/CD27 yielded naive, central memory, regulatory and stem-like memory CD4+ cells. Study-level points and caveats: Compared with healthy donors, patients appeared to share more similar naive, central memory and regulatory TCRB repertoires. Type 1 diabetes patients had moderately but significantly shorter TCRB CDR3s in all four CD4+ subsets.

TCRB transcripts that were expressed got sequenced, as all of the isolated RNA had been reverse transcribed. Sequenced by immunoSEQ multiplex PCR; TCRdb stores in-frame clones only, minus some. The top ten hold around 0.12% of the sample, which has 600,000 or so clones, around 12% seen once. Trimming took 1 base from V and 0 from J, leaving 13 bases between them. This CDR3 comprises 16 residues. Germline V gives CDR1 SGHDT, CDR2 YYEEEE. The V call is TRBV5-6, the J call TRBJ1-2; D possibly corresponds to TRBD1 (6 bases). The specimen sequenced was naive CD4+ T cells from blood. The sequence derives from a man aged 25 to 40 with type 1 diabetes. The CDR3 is CASSLLDSLTNYGYTF. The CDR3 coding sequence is TGTGCCAGCAGCTTGTTGGACAGCCTCACTAACTATGGCTACACCTTC.